Sequencing of this TCR beta chain was carried out in a study of shared clonotypes between healthy human individuals. Germline loops: CDR1 SGHTA, CDR2 FQGTGA. The CDR3 is 13 amino acids. The V end was cut by 4 bases, the J end by 6 bases, with 10 bases between. In the original workflow: Junction-only immunoSEQ data arrived without quality scores, meaning filtering differed. Assay used: immunoSEQ multiplex PCR; TCRdb lists only in-frame clones, some missing. D and trimming were read from the DNA, whereas the V and J calls and clone size are those reported in that table. The data contain about 580,000 clones, 98% of them singletons. Worth noting for this clone: Its antigen is not identified.

Study findings and constraints: Specimens sampled were limited to blood, with tissue repertoires likely differing. A handful of donors showed sharing of around 5.3% of naive CD4 clonotypes.

Terminally differentiated effector memory CD45RA+ cells were left out of the naive CD8 fraction, which was CD45RO-negative and positively selected for CCR7. The TCR comes from a man aged 25-40 years in good health. The chain employs TRBV7-3 and TRBJ2-1; D ambiguous. Sequenced: naive CD8+ T cells sorted from blood. The CDR3 protein is CASSYTQRNEQFF. CDR3 DNA sequence: TGTGCCAGCAGCTACACTCAACGCAATGAGCAGTTCTTC.